This is a list of T cell receptor beta chains from one sample in a study of somatic mutations in cytotoxic T cells in rheumatoid arthritis. Repertoires were generated with immunoSEQ multiplex PCR, while TCRdb's copy carries only in-frame clones and drops some. The sample consists of more than 9,000 clones, 70% to 75% of them appearing once. Input material: CD8+ T cells sorted from blood. These receptor sequences come from an adult with rheumatoid arthritis. The CDR3 runs from the conserved cysteine through the conserved F or W. A D gene is named only where the DNA matches it firmly. Clone size is not always given. Where it is, it says once, few, many or a class for expanded clones.

J gene	clone size	V gene	D gene	CDR3 protein	CDR3 DNA
TRBJ1-6	NA	TRBV27	TRBD1	CASRQQGRYNSPLHF	TGTGCCAGCAGGCAACAGGGGAGGTATAATTCACCCCTCCACTTT
TRBJ1-1	few	TRBV7-9	NA	CASSSGTPGFAFF	TGTGCCAGCAGCTCCGGGACGCCCGGGTTTGCTTTCTTT
TRBJ2-5	NA	TRBV28	TRBD2	CASTAAGDLQETQYF	TGTGCCAGCACAGCAGCGGGGGACCTCCAAGAGACCCAGTACTTC
TRBJ1-2	NA	TRBV11-2	NA	CASSRTVEGYGYTF	TGTGCCAGCAGCCGTACAGTGGAGGGCTATGGCTACACCTTC
TRBJ1-3	NA	TRBV11-1	NA	CASSLEETTGNTIYF	TGTGCCAGCAGCTTAGAGGAAACTACTGGAAACACCATATATTTT
TRBJ1-1	NA	TRBV5-5	NA	CASSSRVAYPNTEAFF	TGTGCCAGCAGCAGTCGTGTTGCGTACCCGAACACTGAAGCTTTCTTT
TRBJ1-2	NA	TRBV7-9	TRBD1	CASSYGTGGYTF	TGTGCCAGCAGCTACGGGACAGGAGGCTACACCTTC
TRBJ2-7	few	TRBV27	NA	CASSSPTGRFYEQYF	TGTGCCAGCAGTTCACCGACAGGGAGGTTCTACGAGCAGTACTTC
TRBJ2-3	once	TRBV29-1	TRBD2	CSVEKPSGGDRTQYF	TGCAGCGTTGAAAAACCTAGCGGGGGGGATAGGACGCAGTATTTT
TRBJ2-2	NA	TRBV2	TRBD2	CASTLAGGYTGELFF	TGTGCCAGCACTTTAGCGGGGGGTTACACCGGGGAGCTGTTTTTT
TRBJ1-3	NA	TRBV6-5	NA	CASRGGSGNTIYF	TGTGCCAGCAGGGGGGGGTCTGGAAACACCATATATTTT
TRBJ1-4	NA	TRBV9	NA	CASSGAGLPYEKLFF	TGTGCCAGCAGCGGAGCAGGATTACCGTATGAAAAACTGTTTTTT
TRBJ2-7	NA	TRBV27	TRBD1	CASSLYALGTGAYEQYF	TGTGCCAGCAGTTTATATGCGCTGGGGACAGGAGCCTACGAGCAGTACTTC
TRBJ2-6	medium-sized	TRBV28	NA	CASSFWKGSSGANVLTF	TGTGCCAGCAGTTTCTGGAAGGGATCAAGTGGGGCCAACGTCCTGACTTTC
TRBJ2-7	NA	TRBV9	TRBD2	CASSVASGPPSYEQYF	TGTGCCAGCAGCGTCGCTAGCGGGCCGCCCTCCTACGAGCAGTACTTC
TRBJ2-7	NA	TRBV11-3	NA	CASSVDATYEQYF	TGTGCCAGCAGCGTTGACGCAACCTACGAGCAGTACTTC
TRBJ2-1	NA	TRBV16	NA	CASTQGPGQFF	TGTGCCAGCACCCAAGGCCCCGGACAGTTCTTC
TRBJ2-5	NA	TRBV7-3	TRBD1	CASSRRDRDETQYF	TGTGCCAGCAGCCGCCGGGACAGGGATGAGACCCAGTACTTC
TRBJ2-7	NA	TRBV5-6	NA	CASSRSALVLTYEQYF	TGTGCCAGCAGCCGATCCGCCCTGGTCCTCACCTACGAGCAGTACTTC
TRBJ1-2	NA	TRBV6-5	NA	CASKKYAGQDYGYTF	TGTGCCAGCAAGAAATACGCTGGACAAGACTATGGCTACACCTTC
TRBJ1-5	NA	TRBV13	NA	CASSLGWDGSNQPQHF	TGTGCCAGCAGCTTAGGATGGGACGGTAGCAATCAGCCCCAGCATTTT
TRBJ1-1	few	TRBV6-4	NA	CASSDSEAGEAFF	TGTGCCAGCAGTGACTCGGAGGCAGGGGAAGCTTTCTTT
TRBJ1-1	NA	TRBV4-3	NA	CASSHSSGYNTEAFF	TGCGCCAGCAGCCATTCTTCGGGGTATAACACTGAAGCTTTCTTT
TRBJ2-7	NA	TRBV11-2	TRBD2	CASKDGLGEQYF	TGTGCCAGCAAGGATGGACTAGGGGAGCAGTACTTC
TRBJ2-5	NA	TRBV2	TRBD2	CASSEAPGLAGELQYF	TGTGCCAGCAGTGAAGCGCCGGGACTAGCGGGGGAGCTCCAGTACTTC
TRBJ1-2	NA	TRBV6-1	NA	CASSEWVVNYGYTF	TGTGCCAGCAGTGAATGGGTTGTTAACTATGGCTACACCTTC
TRBJ1-2	medium-sized	TRBV7-9	NA	CASGRGGYTF	TGTGCCTCGGGTCGGGGTGGCTACACCTTC
TRBJ1-5	NA	TRBV19	NA	CASHSLGNSNQPQHF	TGTGCCAGCCATAGCCTCGGCAATAGCAATCAGCCCCAGCATTTT